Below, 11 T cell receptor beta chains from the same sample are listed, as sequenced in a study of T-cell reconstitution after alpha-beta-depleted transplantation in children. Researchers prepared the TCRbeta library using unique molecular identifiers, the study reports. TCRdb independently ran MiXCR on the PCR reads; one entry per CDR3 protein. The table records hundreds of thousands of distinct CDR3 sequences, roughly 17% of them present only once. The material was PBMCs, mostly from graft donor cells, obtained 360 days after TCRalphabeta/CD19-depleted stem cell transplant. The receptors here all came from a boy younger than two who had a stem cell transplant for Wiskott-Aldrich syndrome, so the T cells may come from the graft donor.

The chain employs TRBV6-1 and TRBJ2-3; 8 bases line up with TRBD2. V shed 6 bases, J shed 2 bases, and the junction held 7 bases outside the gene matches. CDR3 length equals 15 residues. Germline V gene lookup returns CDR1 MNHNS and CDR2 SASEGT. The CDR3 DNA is TGTGCCAGCAGCCAGACTAGCGCCTCCACAGATACGCAGTATTTT. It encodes CASSQTSASTDTQYF.

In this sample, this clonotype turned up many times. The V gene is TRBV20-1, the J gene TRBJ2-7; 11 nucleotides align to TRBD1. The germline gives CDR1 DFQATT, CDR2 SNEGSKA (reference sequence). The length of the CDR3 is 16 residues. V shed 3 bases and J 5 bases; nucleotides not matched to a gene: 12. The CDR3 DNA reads TGCAGTGCTAGGCTCTCGGGACAGGGGGGTCTACACGAGCAGTACTTC. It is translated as CSARLSGQGGLHEQYF.

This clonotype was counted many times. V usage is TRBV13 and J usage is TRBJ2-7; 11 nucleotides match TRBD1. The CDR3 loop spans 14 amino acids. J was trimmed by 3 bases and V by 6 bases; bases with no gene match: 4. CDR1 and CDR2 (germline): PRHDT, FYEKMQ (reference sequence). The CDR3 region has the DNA TGTGCCAGCAGTCACGGGACAGGGGGCTACGAGCAGTACTTC. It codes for CASSHGTGGYEQYF.

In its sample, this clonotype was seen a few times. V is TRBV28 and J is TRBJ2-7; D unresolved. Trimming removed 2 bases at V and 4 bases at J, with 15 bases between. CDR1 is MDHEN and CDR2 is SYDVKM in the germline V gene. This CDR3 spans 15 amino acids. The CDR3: CASSLAMETWYEQYF. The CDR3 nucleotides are TGTGCCAGCAGTTTAGCCATGGAGACGTGGTACGAGCAGTACTTC.

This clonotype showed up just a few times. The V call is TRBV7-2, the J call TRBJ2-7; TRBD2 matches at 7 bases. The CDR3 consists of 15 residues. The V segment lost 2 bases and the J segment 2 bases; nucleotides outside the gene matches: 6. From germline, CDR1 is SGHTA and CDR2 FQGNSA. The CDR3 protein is CASSLRGRAAYEQYF. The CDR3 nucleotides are TGTGCCAGCAGCTTACGGGGGAGGGCCGCCTACGAGCAGTACTTC. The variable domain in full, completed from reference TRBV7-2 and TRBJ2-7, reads GAGVSQSPSNKVTEKGKDVELRCDPISGHTALYWYRQSLGQGLEFLIYFQGNSAPDKSGLPSDRFSAERTGGSVSTLTIQRTQQEDSAVYLCASSLRGRAAYEQYFGPGTRLTVT.

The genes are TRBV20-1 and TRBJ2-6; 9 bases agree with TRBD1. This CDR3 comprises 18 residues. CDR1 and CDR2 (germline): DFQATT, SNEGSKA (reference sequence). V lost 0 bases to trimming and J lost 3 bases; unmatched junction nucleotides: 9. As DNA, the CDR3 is TGCAGTGCTAGAGATACGGGTGGGACAGGGAGTGGGGCCAACGTCCTGACTTTC. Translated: CSARDTGGTGSGANVLTF.

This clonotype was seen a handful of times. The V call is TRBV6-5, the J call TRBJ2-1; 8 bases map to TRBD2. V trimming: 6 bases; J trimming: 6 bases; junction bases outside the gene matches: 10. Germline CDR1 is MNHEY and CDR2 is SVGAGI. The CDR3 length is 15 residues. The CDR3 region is CASSKERGRVNEQFF. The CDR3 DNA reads TGTGCCAGCAGCAAAGAGCGGGGGCGGGTCAATGAGCAGTTCTTC.

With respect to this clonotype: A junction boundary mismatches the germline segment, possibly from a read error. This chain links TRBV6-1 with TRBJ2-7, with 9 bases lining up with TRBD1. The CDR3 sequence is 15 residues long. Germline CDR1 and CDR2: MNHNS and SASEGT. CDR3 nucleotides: TGTGCCAGCAGCTCATTGGACAGGGGCTCCAACGAGCAGTACTTC. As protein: CASSSLDRGSNEQYF.

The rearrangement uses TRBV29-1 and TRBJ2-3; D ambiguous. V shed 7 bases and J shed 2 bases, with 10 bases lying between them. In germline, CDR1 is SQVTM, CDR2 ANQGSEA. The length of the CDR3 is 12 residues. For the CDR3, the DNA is TGCAGCGAGTCGGCCCTCACAGATACGCAGTATTTT. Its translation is CSESALTDTQYF.

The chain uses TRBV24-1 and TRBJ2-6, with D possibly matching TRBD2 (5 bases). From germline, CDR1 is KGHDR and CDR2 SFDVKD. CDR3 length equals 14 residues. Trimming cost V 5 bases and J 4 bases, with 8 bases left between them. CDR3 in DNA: TGTGCCACCAGTGTGGGGAGCGGGGCCAACGTCCTGACTTTC. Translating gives CATSVGSGANVLTF.

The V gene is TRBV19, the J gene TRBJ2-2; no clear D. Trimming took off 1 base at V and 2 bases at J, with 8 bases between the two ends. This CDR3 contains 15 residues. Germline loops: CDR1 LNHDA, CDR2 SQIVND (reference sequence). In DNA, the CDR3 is TGTGCCAGTAGTATAGTAAGACTTAACACCGGGGAGCTGTTTTTT. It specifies CASSIVRLNTGELFF.